These 29 T cell receptor beta chains came from one sample sequenced in a study of T cell changes during pregnancy in multiple sclerosis. Clones were sequenced by immunoSEQ multiplex PCR, and TCRdb holds only the in-frame ones, with some missing. Among tens of thousands of clones listed, approximately 92% were seen once. This sample comprised peripheral blood, obtained in the first trimester of pregnancy. The source is a female donor with multiple sclerosis, enrolled in a pregnancy study.

The genes are TRBV15 and TRBJ1-3; 7 bases map to TRBD1. CDR1 is LNHNV, CDR2 YYDKDF, per germline (reference sequence). Trimming at V came to 4 bases and at J to 4 bases, leaving 7 bases not matched to a gene. The CDR3 extends over 15 amino acids. In DNA form, the CDR3 reads TGTGCCACCAGCAAAAGCACAGGGGAGGGAAACACCATATATTTT. This translates into CATSKSTGEGNTIYF.

The CDR3 reads CASSSGPNEKLFF. In DNA form, the CDR3 reads TGCGCCAGCAGCAGCGGGCCGAATGAAAAACTGTTTTTT. This chain links TRBV5-1 with TRBJ1-4; D gene unclear. This CDR3 spans 13 amino acids. Germline V gives CDR1 SGHRS, CDR2 YFSETQ. V lost 4 bases, J lost 5 bases, and 9 bases lay in between.

The rearrangement links TRBV30 to TRBJ2-3; D perhaps matches TRBD2 (6 bases). V lost 2 bases and J 0 bases, leaving 9 bases between the germline ends. Germline-derived CDR1 and CDR2 are GTSNPN and SVGIG (reference sequence). The CDR3 is 14 amino acids. The CDR3 nucleotides read TGTGCCTGGAGTAAAGGGACTAGCACAGATACGCAGTATTTT. Amino acids: CAWSKGTSTDTQYF.

This chain joins TRBV6-5 and TRBJ2-7, with 10 bases lining up with TRBD2. The ends lost 7 bases at V and 5 bases at J; junction bases unmatched: 11. This CDR3 has 15 residues. In germline, CDR1 is MNHEY, CDR2 SVGAGI. CDR3 in DNA: TGTGCCAGCACCGACGGGAGCGGGAGGGCCCACGAGCAGTACTTC. Residues: CASTDGSGRAHEQYF.

This rearrangement joins TRBV29-1 to TRBJ2-2, with D perhaps TRBD1 (7 bases). CDR1 is SQVTM and CDR2 is ANQGSEA in the germline V gene. The CDR3 extends over 12 amino acids. V gave up 4 bases and J gave up 7 bases, with 10 bases separating them. This CDR3 is CSVAGGYGELFF. CDR3 sequence (DNA): TGCAGCGTTGCAGGGGGGTACGGGGAGCTGTTTTTT.

This sequence joins TRBV9 and TRBJ1-4; 9 bases are a match to TRBD1. The CDR3 extends over 17 amino acids. Germline V gene sequence: CDR1 SGDLS, CDR2 YYNGEE. The ends lost 0 bases at V and 5 bases at J; junction bases unmatched: 8. CDR3 residues: CASSVAPPGQGNEKLFF. The DNA of the CDR3 is TGTGCCAGCAGCGTAGCGCCCCCGGGACAGGGAAATGAAAAACTGTTTTTT.

The V call is TRBV6-1, the J call TRBJ1-5, with 7 nucleotides matching TRBD1. Germline V gene lookup returns CDR1 MNHNS and CDR2 SASEGT. The CDR3 is made up of 15 amino acids. J was trimmed by 1 base and V by 7 bases; bases with no gene match: 7. Written as DNA, the CDR3 is TGTGCCAGCACCGAGAACAGGGGAAGCAATCAGCCCCAGCATTTT. Its protein is CASTENRGSNQPQHF.

The chain couples TRBV2 to TRBJ2-3; D is possibly TRBD2 (5 bases). V was pared by 7 bases and J by 0 bases, with 20 bases between. The CDR3 is 17 residues long. Germline lookup yields CDR1 SNHLY and CDR2 FYNNEI. The CDR3 here is CASNREWLWTSTDTQYF. DNA of the CDR3: TGTGCCAGCAATAGAGAGTGGCTCTGGACTAGCACAGATACGCAGTATTTT.

The rearrangement joins TRBV28 to TRBJ1-2; D is unclear. Germline V gene lookup returns CDR1 MDHEN and CDR2 SYDVKM. This CDR3 contains 11 residues. Trimming shortened V by 5 bases and J by 8 bases, and 9 bases separated the two germline ends. The CDR3 DNA is TGTGCCAGCAGTCCACACGGGGGCTACACCTTC. Amino acid sequence: CASSPHGGYTF.

The rearrangement links TRBV27 to TRBJ2-1, with D uncertain. CDR1 is MNHEY and CDR2 is SMNVEV in the germline V gene (reference sequence). The CDR3 runs 15 residues. The V end lost 2 bases, the J end lost 5 bases, and 13 bases lay between the germline ends. In DNA, the CDR3 is TGTGCCAGCAGTTTAGGTTTAGGAGATCACAATGAGCAGTTCTTC. Translated, it gives CASSLGLGDHNEQFF.

The chain has TRBV2 and TRBJ1-2; TRBD1 matches 7 bases. Germline loops: CDR1 SNHLY, CDR2 FYNNEI. There are 14 residues in the CDR3. J lost 7 bases, V lost 8 bases, and 13 bases had no gene match. In DNA form, the CDR3 reads TGTGCCAGCGTTTCCTTACAGGGGACGCCTGGCTACACCTTC. This translates into CASVSLQGTPGYTF.

This chain links TRBV11-2 with TRBJ1-2; D is undetermined. The ends were cut back, 2 bases at V and 8 bases at J, with 12 bases in the middle. Per germline, CDR1 SGHAT and CDR2 FQNNGV. The CDR3 has 13 amino acids. The CDR3 sequence is CASSLTEVGGYTF. The DNA for the CDR3 is TGTGCCAGCAGCTTAACTGAGGTTGGCGGCTACACCTTC. The complete variable domain, with remaining parts taken from reference TRBV11-2 and TRBJ1-2, reads EAGVAQSPRYKIIEKRQSVAFWCNPISGHATLYWYQQILGQGPKLLIQFQNNGVVDDSQLPKDRFSAERLKGVDSTLKIQPAKLEDSAVYLCASSLTEVGGYTFGSGTRLTVV.

This clone was found a few times. The V gene is TRBV4-2, the J gene TRBJ1-6; D unclear. This CDR3 comprises 14 residues. With 4 bases removed from V and 6 bases from J, the gap between germline ends came to 10 bases. Germline CDR1 LGHNA, CDR2 YNFKEQ. The CDR3 region is CASSLPGSNSPLHF. CDR3 DNA sequence: TGTGCCAGCAGCCTCCCGGGGTCTAATTCACCCCTCCACTTT.

V is TRBV4-3 and J is TRBJ2-3, with unresolved D. The V and J ends lost 0 bases and 2 bases respectively, with 6 bases between them. The CDR3 contains 14 residues. In germline, CDR1 is LGHNA, CDR2 YSLEER. The CDR3 DNA is TGCGCCAGCAGCCAAGACCCCCACACAGATACGCAGTATTTT. Translation gives CASSQDPHTDTQYF.

V gene TRBV27 combines with J gene TRBJ2-7; 9 nucleotides line up with TRBD2. V shed 7 bases and J 5 bases; nucleotides not matched to a gene: 12. Germline V gene data show CDR1 as MNHEY and CDR2 as SMNVEV (reference sequence). This CDR3 spans 15 amino acids. The CDR3 sequence is CASMYGASGDNEQYF. The DNA of the CDR3 is TGTGCCAGCATGTATGGTGCTAGCGGGGATAACGAGCAGTACTTC.

V is TRBV7-7 and J is TRBJ2-1, with 8 nucleotides matching TRBD2. The V gene's germline CDR1 is SSHAT and CDR2 FNYEAQ (reference sequence). Germline trimming cut 5 bases from V and 9 bases from J; bases unmatched to any gene: 12. This CDR3 comprises 15 residues. Written as DNA, the CDR3 is TGTGCCAGCAGCCAACTAGCGGTGGGAACAAGTGAGCAGTTCTTC. Its translation: CASSQLAVGTSEQFF.

This sequence joins TRBV7-3 and TRBJ2-1; 7 bases are shared with TRBD2. The CDR3 is 13 amino acids. Losses at the gene ends were 5 bases for V and 8 bases for J; bases not matched to a gene: 6. Germline V gene lookup returns CDR1 SGHTA and CDR2 FQGTGA. For the CDR3, the DNA is TGTGCCAGCAGCACGACTAGCACCTATGAGCAGTTCTTC. Amino acid sequence: CASSTTSTYEQFF.

The gene calls are TRBV5-1 and TRBJ2-7; TRBD2 agrees at 7 bases. From germline, CDR1 is SGHRS and CDR2 YFSETQ. V lost 1 base to trimming and J lost 2 bases; unmatched junction nucleotides: 6. The CDR3 sequence is 15 residues long. The CDR3 bases are TGCGCCAGCAGCTTGAACGGCGGGGGAACCTACGAGCAGTACTTC. Translating gives CASSLNGGGTYEQYF.

The chain joins TRBV5-4 to TRBJ2-2, with TRBD1 matching over 10 bases. The CDR3 has 16 residues. Germline CDR1 reads SGHNT; CDR2 reads YYREEE (reference sequence). With 4 bases clipped from V and 5 bases from J, the junction kept 8 bases outside the gene matches. CDR3 residues: CASSRRGQGWTGELFF. In DNA form, the CDR3 reads TGTGCCAGCAGCCGGAGGGGACAGGGGTGGACCGGGGAGCTGTTTTTT.

The chain has TRBV7-9 and TRBJ1-2; 8 bases fit TRBD1. The CDR3 is 15 residues long. V was clipped by 4 bases and J by 6 bases; unmatched bases: 10. CDR1 is SEHNR, CDR2 FQNEAQ, per germline (reference sequence). The CDR3 is CASSYAPGQDNGYTF. The CDR3 nucleotides are TGTGCCAGCAGCTACGCACCGGGACAGGATAATGGCTACACCTTC. Combining the CDR3 with reference TRBV7-9 and TRBJ1-2 gives the whole variable domain DTGVSQNPRHKITKRGQNVTFRCDPISEHNRLYWYRQTLGQGPEFLTYFQNEAQLEKSRLLSDRFSAERPKGSFSTLEIQRTEQGDSAMYLCASSYAPGQDNGYTFGSGTRLTVV.

The chain uses TRBV28 and TRBJ2-7; TRBD2 matches 11 bases. Trimming took 5 bases from V and 0 from J; bases not matched to a gene: 9. Germline assignment: CDR1 MDHEN and CDR2 SYDVKM. The CDR3 is 17 amino acids. The CDR3 bases are TGTGCCAGCAGTGCACCGGGACTAGCGGTTAGCTCCTACGAGCAGTACTTC. It codes for CASSAPGLAVSSYEQYF.

This sequence joins TRBV28 and TRBJ2-7; 9 bases agree with TRBD1. With V trimmed by 10 bases and J by 3 bases, 13 bases remained unmatched. This CDR3 has 15 amino acids. The germline gives CDR1 MDHEN, CDR2 SYDVKM. CDR3 sequence (DNA): TGTGCCACCACCGGGACAGGGAGAGGAGGCTACGAGCAGTACTTC. This codes for CATTGTGRGGYEQYF. Using reference TRBV28 and TRBJ2-7 for the parts outside the CDR3, the full variable domain is DVKVTQSSRYLVKRTGEKVFLECVQDMDHENMFWYRQDPGLGLRLIYFSYDVKMKEKGDIPEGYSVSREKKERFSLILESASTNQTSMYLCATTGTGRGGYEQYFGPGTRLTVT.

The chain has TRBV19 and TRBJ2-1, with D possibly TRBD1 on 6 matching bases. CDR1 and CDR2 from the germline V gene are LNHDA and SQIVND (reference sequence). The CDR3 spans 15 residues. V was shortened by 5 bases and J by 6 bases, with 17 bases between the two germline ends. The DNA of the CDR3 is TGTGCCAGTAGTTCTACAGGGCAAGCAGGCAATGAGCAGTTCTTC. This sequence encodes CASSSTGQAGNEQFF.

The chain is built from TRBV25-1 and TRBJ2-1; a possible D gene is TRBD2 (6 bases). V dropped 5 bases and J dropped 8 bases, with 19 bases sitting between them. Germline assignment: CDR1 MGHDK and CDR2 SYGVNS. The CDR3 length is 15 residues. For the CDR3, the DNA is TGTGCCAGCAGTTCGCGGCGGGATTTATCCGATGAGCAGTTCTTC. Its protein product is CASSSRRDLSDEQFF.

This rearrangement joins TRBV11-2 to TRBJ2-7; 7 bases map to TRBD2. Looked up from germline, CDR1 is SGHAT and CDR2 is FQNNGV. CDR3 size: 13 residues. V trimming: 5 bases; J trimming: 5 bases; junction bases outside the gene matches: 6. CDR3: CASSPVAGDEQYF. The CDR3 DNA reads TGTGCCAGCAGCCCCGTTGCGGGGGACGAGCAGTACTTC. The full variable domain, completed using reference TRBV11-2 and TRBJ2-7, is EAGVAQSPRYKIIEKRQSVAFWCNPISGHATLYWYQQILGQGPKLLIQFQNNGVVDDSQLPKDRFSAERLKGVDSTLKIQPAKLEDSAVYLCASSPVAGDEQYFGPGTRLTVT.

This chain uses TRBV5-1 with TRBJ2-5, with TRBD2 matching over 7 bases. The DNA end is more similar to TRBJ2-7, so the J call may be wrong. This CDR3 has 13 residues. Per germline, CDR1 SGHRS and CDR2 YFSETQ. The CDR3 region is CASSLEPGGEQYF. The DNA for the CDR3 is TGCGCCAGCAGCTTGGAGCCGGGAGGCGAGCAGTACTTC.

J is TRBJ1-4 and V is TRBV18, with a weak D call TRBD1 (5 bases). In germline, CDR1 is KGHSH, CDR2 LQKENI. The CDR3 sequence is 13 residues long. V lost 5 bases and J lost 6, with 10 bases in between. CDR3 protein: CASSTGRDEKLFF. For the CDR3, the DNA is TGTGCCAGCTCAACAGGACGGGATGAAAAACTGTTTTTT.

The V and J genes are TRBV11-2 and TRBJ2-7; TRBD1 agrees at 8 bases. This CDR3 is 17 amino acids long. CDR1 SGHAT and CDR2 FQNNGV come from the germline V gene. The V segment lost 5 bases and the J segment 1 base; nucleotides outside the gene matches: 13. DNA of the CDR3: TGTGCCAGCAGCCAACCCCCGGACAGGGCCGGGTCCTACGAGCAGTACTTC. Amino acids: CASSQPPDRAGSYEQYF.

This chain's CDR3 is CASSLAQGYYEQYF. Here the CDR3 DNA reads TGCGCCAGCAGCTTGGCCCAGGGATACTACGAGCAGTACTTC. This chain connects TRBV5-1 to TRBJ2-7, with D possibly TRBD1 on 5 matching bases. The CDR3 consists of 14 residues. Between the trimmed V and J ends, which lost 0 bases and 3 bases, there was a span of 10 bases. CDR1 SGHRS and CDR2 YFSETQ come from the germline V gene.